This T cell receptor (beta chain) was sequenced during a study of cytomegalovirus exposure and HLA in healthy donors. General study results and limits: In a later analysis, HLA-associated beta chains showed higher expansion and lower generation probabilities than comparable chains.

Germline-derived CDR1 and CDR2 are MNHEY and SMNVEV (reference sequence). The CDR3 contains 13 residues. V lost 8 bases, J lost 5 bases, and 8 bases stayed unmatched. PCR employed 60 Vbeta and 13 Jbeta primers. Profiling relied on immunoSEQ multiplex PCR, and the TCRdb table lists in-frame clones only, not all of them. The data show about 79,000 clones, 67% seen once. In its sample, this clone was seen a few times. Its antigen is unidentified. What was sequenced was PBMCs. The V call is TRBV27, the J call TRBJ1-2; TRBD1 aligns across 7 bases. This clonotype was obtained from a woman between 45 and 65 years old in good health and CMV-seropositive. This CDR3 reads CASSQGEEYGYTF. The CDR3 region has the DNA TGTGCCAGCTCCCAGGGGGAAGAATATGGCTACACCTTC.